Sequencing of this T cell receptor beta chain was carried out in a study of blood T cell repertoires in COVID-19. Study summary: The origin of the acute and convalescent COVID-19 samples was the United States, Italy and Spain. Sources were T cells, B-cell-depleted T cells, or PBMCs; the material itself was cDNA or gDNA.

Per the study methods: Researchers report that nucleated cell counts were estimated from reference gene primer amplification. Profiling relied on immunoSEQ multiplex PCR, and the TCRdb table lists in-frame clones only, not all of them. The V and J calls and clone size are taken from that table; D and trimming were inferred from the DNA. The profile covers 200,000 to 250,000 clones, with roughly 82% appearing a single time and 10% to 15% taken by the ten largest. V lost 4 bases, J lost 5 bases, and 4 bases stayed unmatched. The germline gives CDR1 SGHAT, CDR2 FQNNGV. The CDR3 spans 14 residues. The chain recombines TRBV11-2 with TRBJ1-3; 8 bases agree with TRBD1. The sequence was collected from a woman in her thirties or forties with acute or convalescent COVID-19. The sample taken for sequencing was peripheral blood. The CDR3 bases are TGTGCCAGCAGCTCCTGGACAGGGAGAAACACCATATATTTT. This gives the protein CASSSWTGRNTIYF.